This TCR beta chain was obtained from a study of T-cell reconstitution after alpha-beta-depleted transplantation in children. Study-level results: There were reportedly several hundred expanded graft clones from which alpha-beta T cells came about two months after transplant. After transplant, high TCRbeta diversity at day 60 in some patients arose from surviving recipient T cells and thymic progenitors. Most T-cell counts and diversity one year after the transplant came from T cells that were newly produced.

Researchers prepared the TCRbeta library using unique molecular identifiers, the study reports. Using its own MiXCR run on the PCR reads, TCRdb lists one record per CDR3 protein. The repertoire holds around 440,000 distinct CDR3 sequences, about 16% seen once, with approximately 29% in the top ten. Of note for this clonotype: Its antigen is currently unknown.

Germline loops: CDR1 SGHRS, CDR2 YFSETQ. The CDR3 contains 14 residues. Trimming took off 2 bases at V and 7 bases at J, with 10 bases between the two ends. The J gene is TRBJ1-6, the V gene TRBV5-1, with no clear D. The sequenced sample was PBMCs, mostly from graft donor cells, obtained 360 days after TCRalphabeta/CD19-depleted stem cell transplant. The receptor was isolated from a boy younger than two who had a stem cell transplant for Wiskott-Aldrich syndrome, so the T cells may come from the graft donor. The DNA of the CDR3 is TGCGCCAGCAGCTTCGGCGACACGAATTCACCCCTCCACTTT. It is translated as CASSFGDTNSPLHF.